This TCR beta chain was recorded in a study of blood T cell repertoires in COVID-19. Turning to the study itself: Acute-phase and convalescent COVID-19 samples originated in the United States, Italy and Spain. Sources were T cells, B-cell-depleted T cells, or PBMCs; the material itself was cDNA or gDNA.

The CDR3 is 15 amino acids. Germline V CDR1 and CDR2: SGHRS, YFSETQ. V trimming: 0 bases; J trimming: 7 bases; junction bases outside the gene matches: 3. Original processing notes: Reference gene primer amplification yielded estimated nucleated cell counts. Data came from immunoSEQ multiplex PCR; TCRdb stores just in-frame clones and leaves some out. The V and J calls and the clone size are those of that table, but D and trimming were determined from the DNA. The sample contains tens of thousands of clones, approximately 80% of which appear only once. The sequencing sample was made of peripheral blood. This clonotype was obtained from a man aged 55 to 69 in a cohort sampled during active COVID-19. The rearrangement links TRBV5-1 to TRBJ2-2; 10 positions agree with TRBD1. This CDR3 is CASSLVGQGIGELFF. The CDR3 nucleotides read TGCGCCAGCAGCTTGGTGGGACAGGGGATCGGGGAGCTGTTTTTT.